The source of this T cell receptor beta chain is a study of blood T cell repertoires in COVID-19. The CDR3 is made up of 17 amino acids. V dropped 2 bases and J dropped 13; count of bases not matched to a gene: 16. CDR1 is LNHNV, CDR2 YYDKDF, per germline (reference sequence). The method was immunoSEQ multiplex PCR; TCRdb's version includes in-frame clones alone and lacks a portion of them. The sample carries roughly 110,000 clones, 76% recorded once. While infection was still active, Seattle patients were enrolled and then followed longitudinally. The sequenced sample consisted of peripheral blood. This sequence originates from a man aged 80 or over with COVID-19, enrolled during active disease. J is TRBJ2-6 and V is TRBV15; 8 nucleotides agree with TRBD1. CDR3 bases: TGTGCCACCAGCAGACCTTTTACAGGGGGGCTGGGGAGTGTCCTGACTTTC. Translation: CATSRPFTGGLGSVLTF.